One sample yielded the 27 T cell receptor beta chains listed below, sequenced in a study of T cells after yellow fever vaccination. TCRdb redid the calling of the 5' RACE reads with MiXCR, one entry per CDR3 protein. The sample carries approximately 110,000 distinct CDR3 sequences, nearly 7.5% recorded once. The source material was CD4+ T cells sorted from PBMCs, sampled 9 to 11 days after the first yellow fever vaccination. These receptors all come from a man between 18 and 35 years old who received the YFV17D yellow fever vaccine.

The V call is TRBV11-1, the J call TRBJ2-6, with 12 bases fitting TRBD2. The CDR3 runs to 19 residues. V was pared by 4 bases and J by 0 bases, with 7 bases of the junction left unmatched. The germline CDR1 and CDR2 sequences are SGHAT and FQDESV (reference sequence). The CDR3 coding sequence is TGTGCCAGCAGCTACCTAGCGGGGGGGCCCGGCTCTGGGGCCAACGTCCTGACTTTC. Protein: CASSYLAGGPGSGANVLTF.

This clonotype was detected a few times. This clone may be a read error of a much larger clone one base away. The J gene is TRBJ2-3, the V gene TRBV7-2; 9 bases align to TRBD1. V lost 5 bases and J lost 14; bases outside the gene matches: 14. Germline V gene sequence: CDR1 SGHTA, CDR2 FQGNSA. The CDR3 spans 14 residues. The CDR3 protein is CASSPGTGCATLYF. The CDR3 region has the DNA TGTGCCAGCAGCCCCGGGACAGGGTGTGCGACCCTGTATTTT.

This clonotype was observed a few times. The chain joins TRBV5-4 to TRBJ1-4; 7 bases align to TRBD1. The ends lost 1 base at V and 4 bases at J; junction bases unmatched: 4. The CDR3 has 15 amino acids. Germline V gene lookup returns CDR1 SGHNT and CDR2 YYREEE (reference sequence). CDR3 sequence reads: CASSLPGGSNEKLFF. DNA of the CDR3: TGTGCCAGCAGCTTGCCAGGGGGAAGTAATGAAAAACTGTTTTTT. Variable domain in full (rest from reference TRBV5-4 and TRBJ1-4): ETGVTQSPTHLIKTRGQQVTLRCSSQSGHNTVSWYQQALGQGPQFIFQYYREEENGRGNFPPRFSGLQFPNYSSELNVNALELDDSALYLCASSLPGGSNEKLFFGSGTQLSVL.

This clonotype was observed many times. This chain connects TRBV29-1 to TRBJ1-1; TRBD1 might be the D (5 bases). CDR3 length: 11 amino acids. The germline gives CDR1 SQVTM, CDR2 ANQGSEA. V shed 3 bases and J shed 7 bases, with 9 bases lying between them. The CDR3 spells CSVEWDFEAFF. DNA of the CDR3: TGCAGCGTTGAGTGGGACTTTGAAGCTTTCTTT.

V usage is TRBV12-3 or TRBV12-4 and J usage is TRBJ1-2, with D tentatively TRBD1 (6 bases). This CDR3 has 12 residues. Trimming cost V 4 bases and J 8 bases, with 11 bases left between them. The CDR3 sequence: CASSSGGGGYTF. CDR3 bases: TGTGCCAGCAGTTCCGGTGGGGGCGGCTACACCTTC.

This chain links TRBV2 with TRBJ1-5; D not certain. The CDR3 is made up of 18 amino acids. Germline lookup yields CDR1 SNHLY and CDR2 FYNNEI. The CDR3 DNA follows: TGTACCTTCAGTTTATCCGGGTGGTCTGGGTATAGCAATCAGCCCCAGCATTTT. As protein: CTFSLSGWSGYSNQPQHF.

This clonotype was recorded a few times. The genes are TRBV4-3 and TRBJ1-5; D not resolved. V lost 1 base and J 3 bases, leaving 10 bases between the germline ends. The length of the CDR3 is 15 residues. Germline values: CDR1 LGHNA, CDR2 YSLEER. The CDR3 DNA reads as TGCGCCAGCAGCCAAGCCTCGGGCCACAATCAGCCCCAGCATTTT. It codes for CASSQASGHNQPQHF.

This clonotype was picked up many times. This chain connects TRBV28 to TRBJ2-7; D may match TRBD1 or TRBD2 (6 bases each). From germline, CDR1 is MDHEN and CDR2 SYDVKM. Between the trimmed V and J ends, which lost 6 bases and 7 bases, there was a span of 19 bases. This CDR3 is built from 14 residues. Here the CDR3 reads CASRPAPGAWEQYV. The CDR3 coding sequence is TGTGCCAGCAGACCCGCCCCGGGGGCTTGGGAGCAGTACGTC.

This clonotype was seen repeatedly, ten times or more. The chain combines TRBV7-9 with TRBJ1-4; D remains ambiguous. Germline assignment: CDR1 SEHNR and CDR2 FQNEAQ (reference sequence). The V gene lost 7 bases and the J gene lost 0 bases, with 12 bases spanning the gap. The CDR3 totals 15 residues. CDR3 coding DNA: TGTGCCAGCACAGCCACTGGATCAACTAATGAAAAACTGTTTTTT. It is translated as CASTATGSTNEKLFF. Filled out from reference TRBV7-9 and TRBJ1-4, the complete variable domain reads DTGVSQNPRHKITKRGQNVTFRCDPISEHNRLYWYRQTLGQGPEFLTYFQNEAQLEKSRLLSDRFSAERPKGSFSTLEIQRTEQGDSAMYLCASTATGSTNEKLFFGSGTQLSVL.

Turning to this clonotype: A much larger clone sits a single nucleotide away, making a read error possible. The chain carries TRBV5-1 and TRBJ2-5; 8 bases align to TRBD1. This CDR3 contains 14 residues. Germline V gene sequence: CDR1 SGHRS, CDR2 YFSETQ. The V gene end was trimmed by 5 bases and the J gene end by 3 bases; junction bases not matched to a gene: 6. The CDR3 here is CASRVDRAKETQYF. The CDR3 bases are TGCGCCAGCAGAGTGGACAGGGCCAAAGAGACCCAGTACTTC.

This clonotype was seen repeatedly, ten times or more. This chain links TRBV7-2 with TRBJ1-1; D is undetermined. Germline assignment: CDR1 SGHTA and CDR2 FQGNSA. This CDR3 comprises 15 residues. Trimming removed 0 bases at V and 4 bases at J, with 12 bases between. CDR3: CASSLAPGLGTEAFF. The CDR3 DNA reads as TGTGCCAGCAGCTTAGCCCCGGGCTTGGGCACTGAAGCTTTCTTT.

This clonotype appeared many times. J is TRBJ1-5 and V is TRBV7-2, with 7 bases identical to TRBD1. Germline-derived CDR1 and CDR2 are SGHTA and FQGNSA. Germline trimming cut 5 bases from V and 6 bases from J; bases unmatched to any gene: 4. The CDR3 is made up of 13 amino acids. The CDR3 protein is CASSPDRVQPQHF. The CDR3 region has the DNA TGTGCCAGCAGCCCTGACAGGGTTCAGCCCCAGCATTTT.

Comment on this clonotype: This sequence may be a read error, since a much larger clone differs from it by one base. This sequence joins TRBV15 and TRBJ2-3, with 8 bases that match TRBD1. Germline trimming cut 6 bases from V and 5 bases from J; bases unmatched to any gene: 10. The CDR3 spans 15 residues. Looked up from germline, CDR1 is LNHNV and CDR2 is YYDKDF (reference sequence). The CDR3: CATRMLTGGEDTQYF. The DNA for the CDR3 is TGTGCCACCAGAATGCTTACAGGGGGTGAAGATACGCAGTATTTT.

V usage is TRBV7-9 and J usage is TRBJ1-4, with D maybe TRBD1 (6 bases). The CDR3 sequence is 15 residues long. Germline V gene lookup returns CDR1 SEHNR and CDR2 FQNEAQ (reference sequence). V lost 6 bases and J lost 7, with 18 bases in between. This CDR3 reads CASSPGGPLGEKLFF. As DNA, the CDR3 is TGTGCCAGCAGTCCCGGGGGGCCGCTTGGTGAAAAACTGTTTTTT.

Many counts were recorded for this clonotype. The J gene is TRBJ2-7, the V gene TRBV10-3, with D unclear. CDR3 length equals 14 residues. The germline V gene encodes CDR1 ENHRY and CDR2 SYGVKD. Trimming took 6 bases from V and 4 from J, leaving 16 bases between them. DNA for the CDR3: TGTGCCATCAGCGAAGGCCGGAACAAATACGAGCAGTACGTC. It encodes CAISEGRNKYEQYV.

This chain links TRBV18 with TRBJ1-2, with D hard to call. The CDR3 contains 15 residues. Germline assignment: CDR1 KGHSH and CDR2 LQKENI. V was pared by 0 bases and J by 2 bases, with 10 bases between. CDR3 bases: TGTGCCAGCTCACCACCGGGAGGGTCGAACTATGGCTACACCTTC. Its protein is CASSPPGGSNYGYTF.

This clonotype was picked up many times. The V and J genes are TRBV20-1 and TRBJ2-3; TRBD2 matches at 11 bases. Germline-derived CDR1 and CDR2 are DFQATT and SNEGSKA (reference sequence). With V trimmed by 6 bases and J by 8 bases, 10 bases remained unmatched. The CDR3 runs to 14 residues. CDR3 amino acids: CSAELAGGRSTQYF. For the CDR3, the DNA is TGCAGTGCCGAATTAGCGGGGGGGCGAAGTACGCAGTATTTT.

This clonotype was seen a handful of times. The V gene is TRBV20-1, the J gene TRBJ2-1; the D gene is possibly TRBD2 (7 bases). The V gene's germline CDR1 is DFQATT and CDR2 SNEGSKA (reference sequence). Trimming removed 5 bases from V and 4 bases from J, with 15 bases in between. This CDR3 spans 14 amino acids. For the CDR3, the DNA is TGCAGTGCTTTGTGGGGGGGGGCTTACAATGAGCAGTTCTTC. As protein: CSALWGGAYNEQFF.

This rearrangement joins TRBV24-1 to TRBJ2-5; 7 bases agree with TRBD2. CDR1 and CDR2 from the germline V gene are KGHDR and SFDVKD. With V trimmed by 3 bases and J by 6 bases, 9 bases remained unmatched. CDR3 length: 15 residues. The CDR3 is CATSDQGLGPKTQYF. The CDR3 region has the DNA TGTGCCACCAGTGATCAAGGACTAGGGCCAAAGACCCAGTACTTC.

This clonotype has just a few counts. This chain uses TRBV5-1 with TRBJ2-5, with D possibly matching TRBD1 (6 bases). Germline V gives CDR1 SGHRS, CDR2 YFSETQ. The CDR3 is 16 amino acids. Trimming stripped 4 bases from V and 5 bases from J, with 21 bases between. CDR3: CASSGPGRGLRETQYF. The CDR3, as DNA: TGCGCCAGCAGCGGACCGGGAAGGGGGTTGCGGGAGACCCAGTACTTC.

In nucleotides, the CDR3 is TGTGCCAGCACTCCAAAGGAAGTCCAGGACACTGAAGCTTTCTTT. Translated, it gives CASTPKEVQDTEAFF. The gene calls are TRBV6-1 and TRBJ1-1; no firm D call. CDR3 size: 15 residues. Looked up from germline, CDR1 is MNHNS and CDR2 is SASEGT. With 7 bases removed from V and 3 bases from J, the gap between germline ends came to 18 bases.

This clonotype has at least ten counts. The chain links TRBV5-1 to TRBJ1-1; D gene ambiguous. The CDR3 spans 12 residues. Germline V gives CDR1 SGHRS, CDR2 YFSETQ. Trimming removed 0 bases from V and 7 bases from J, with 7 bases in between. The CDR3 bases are TGCGCCAGCAGCTTGGTAGCGGGTGAAGCTTTCTTT. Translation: CASSLVAGEAFF.

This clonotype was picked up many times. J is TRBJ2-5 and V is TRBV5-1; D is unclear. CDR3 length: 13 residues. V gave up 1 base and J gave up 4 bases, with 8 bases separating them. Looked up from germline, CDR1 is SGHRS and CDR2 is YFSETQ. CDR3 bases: TGCGCCAGCAGCTTGACTGCGAGAGAGACCCAGTACTTC. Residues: CASSLTARETQYF.

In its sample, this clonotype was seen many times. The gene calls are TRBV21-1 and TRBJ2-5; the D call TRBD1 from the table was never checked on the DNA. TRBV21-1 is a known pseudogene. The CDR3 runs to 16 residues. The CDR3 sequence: CASSTRYSARGKTQYF. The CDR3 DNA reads TGTGCCAGCAGCACCCGATACAGCGCCAGGGGGAAGACCCAGTACTTC.

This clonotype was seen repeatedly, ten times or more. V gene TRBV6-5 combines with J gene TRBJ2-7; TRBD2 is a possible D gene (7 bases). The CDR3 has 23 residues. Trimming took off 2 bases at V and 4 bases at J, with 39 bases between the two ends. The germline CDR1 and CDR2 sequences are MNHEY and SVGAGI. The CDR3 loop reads CASSYALRSSLPRGQNRIYEQYV. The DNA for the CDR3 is TGTGCCAGCAGTTACGCCCTAAGAAGTAGCCTTCCGCGGGGGCAGAATCGAATTTACGAGCAGTACGTC.

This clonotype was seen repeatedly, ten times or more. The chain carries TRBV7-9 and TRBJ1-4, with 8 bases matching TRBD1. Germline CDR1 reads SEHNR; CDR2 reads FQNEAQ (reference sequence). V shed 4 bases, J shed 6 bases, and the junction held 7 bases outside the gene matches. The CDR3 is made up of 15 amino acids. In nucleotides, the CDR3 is TGTGCCAGCAGCTCGTACGGACAGGGACATGAAAAACTGTTTTTT. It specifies CASSSYGQGHEKLFF.

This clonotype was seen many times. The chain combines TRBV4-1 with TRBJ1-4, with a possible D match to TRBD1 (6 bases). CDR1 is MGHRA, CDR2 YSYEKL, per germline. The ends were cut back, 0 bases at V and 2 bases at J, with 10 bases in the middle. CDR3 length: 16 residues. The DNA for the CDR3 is TGCGCCAGCAGCCAAGAAAGGGGGACGACTAATGAAAAACTGTTTTTT. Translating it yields CASSQERGTTNEKLFF.